This T cell receptor (beta chain) was sequenced during a study of tumor-infiltrating lymphocytes in localized non-small cell lung cancer. Losses at the gene ends were 4 bases for V and 5 bases for J; bases not matched to a gene: 8. CDR1 SGHDT and CDR2 YYEEEE come from the germline V gene. CDR3 length: 15 residues. This table comes from immunoSEQ multiplex PCR, and its TCRdb copy is limited to in-frame clones, with some not included. The sample contains approximately 10,000 clones, around three quarters of which appear only once. The sequenced sample consisted of uninvolved lung tissue not adjacent to the tumor. This chain connects TRBV5-6 to TRBJ1-5, with 8 bases that match TRBD1. The origin of this receptor is a human donor with non-small cell lung cancer. CDR3 residues: CASSPAGGADQPQHF. CDR3 in DNA: TGTGCCAGCAGCCCAGCAGGGGGCGCCGATCAGCCCCAGCATTTT.